The next 23 T cell receptor beta chains were all read from a single sample in a study of blood T cells in healthy people across ages. Then a second PCR, running about 7 to 11 cycles, was carried out with a sample-barcoded 5' primer and a J-beta primer mix. From the 5' RACE reads, TCRdb called clonotypes with MiXCR, one entry per CDR3 protein. This table holds around 1,500,000 distinct CDR3 sequences, roughly 28% found once. Input material: blood. The receptors stem from a woman in her 30s in good health.

The chain uses TRBV5-1 and TRBJ2-3; no firm D call. V was clipped by 6 bases and J by 4 bases, with 6 bases between them. The CDR3 extends over 11 amino acids. Germline CDR1 is SGHRS and CDR2 is YFSETQ. The CDR3 sequence is CASMGADTQYF. CDR3 bases: TGCGCCAGCATGGGCGCAGATACGCAGTATTTT.

As regards this clonotype: Compared with germline, one end of the junction differs, possibly owing to a read error. The V and J genes are TRBV6-5 and TRBJ2-1; D possibly corresponds to TRBD2 (6 bases). The CDR3 extends over 18 amino acids. Looked up from germline, CDR1 is MNHEY and CDR2 is SVGAGI. The CDR3 spells CVSSSPGTGLRTYNEQFF. Written as DNA, the CDR3 is TGTGTCAGCAGTTCGCCCGGGACTGGGCTGCGGACTTACAATGAGCAGTTCTTC.

In its sample, this clonotype was seen many times. The V and J genes are TRBV10-2 and TRBJ2-1; D is possibly TRBD2 (5 bases). Germline CDR1 is WSHSY and CDR2 is SAAADI. CDR3 length: 12 residues. V was cut by 0 bases and J by 9 bases, with 6 bases left in between. In DNA, the CDR3 is TGCGCCAGCAGTGAGTCACGGGGTGAGCAGTTCTTC. It codes for CASSESRGEQFF.

This clonotype was found many times. The gene calls are TRBV4-1 and TRBJ2-7; D possibly corresponds to TRBD1 (6 bases). The germline V gene encodes CDR1 MGHRA and CDR2 YSYEKL. V shed 2 bases and J shed 6 bases, with 14 bases lying between them. The CDR3 runs 14 residues. The CDR3: CASSQPTGQGEQYF. As DNA, the CDR3 is TGCGCCAGCAGCCAACCTACAGGGCAAGGCGAGCAGTACTTC.

Regarding this clonotype: Given a much more abundant clone one base away, this may be a read error. The chain combines TRBV10-3 with TRBJ2-1, with D perhaps TRBD1 (6 bases). V dropped 11 bases and J dropped 0 bases, with 17 bases sitting between them. The CDR3 has 15 residues. CDR1 is ENHRY and CDR2 is SYGVKD in the germline V gene. The CDR3 DNA reads as TGTGCCGTCCTCCCCCAGGGGAGCTCCTACAATGAGCAGTTCTTC. Translating gives CAVLPQGSSYNEQFF.

The CDR3 nucleotides are TGTGCCAGCAGCCAAATTACCGGGACAGGGACCGAAAAACTGTTTTTT. As protein: CASSQITGTGTEKLFF. The V gene is TRBV4-2, the J gene TRBJ1-4; 9 nucleotides line up with TRBD1. Looked up from germline, CDR1 is LGHNA and CDR2 is YNFKEQ. J gave up 8 bases and V 2 bases, and 9 bases lay outside the gene matches. The CDR3 runs 16 residues.

This clonotype was observed a few times. The chain recombines TRBV4-1 with TRBJ1-5; D is uncertain. CDR1 and CDR2 (germline): MGHRA, YSYEKL. This CDR3 region has 17 residues. V was shortened by 1 base and J by 2 bases, with 15 bases between the two germline ends. The CDR3 DNA is TGCGCCAGCAGCCAAGGAGGGCAGCCAGTTGGCAATCAGCCCCAGCATTTT. Amino acids: CASSQGGQPVGNQPQHF.

This clonotype was observed a few times. This sequence joins TRBV20-1 and TRBJ1-2, with D possibly TRBD1 on 6 matching bases. The CDR3 is made up of 16 amino acids. The V end lost 0 bases, the J end lost 4 bases, and 18 bases lay between the germline ends. Germline CDR1 and CDR2: DFQATT and SNEGSKA (reference sequence). The CDR3 is CSARDRTGRAFYGYTF. CDR3 bases: TGCAGTGCTAGAGATCGCACAGGGAGGGCCTTCTATGGCTACACCTTC.

This clonotype was seen repeatedly, ten times or more. The rearrangement uses TRBV9 and TRBJ2-7; TRBD2 aligns across 7 bases. V lost 2 bases to trimming and J lost 0 bases; unmatched junction nucleotides: 5. Germline CDR1 is SGDLS and CDR2 is YYNGEE. The CDR3 spans 15 residues. Here the CDR3 reads CASSVGGSLSYEQYF. In DNA, the CDR3 is TGTGCCAGCAGCGTGGGAGGGTCCCTCTCCTACGAGCAGTACTTC.

The V gene is TRBV19, the J gene TRBJ1-1; no clear D. The CDR3 length is 15 residues. Between the trimmed V and J ends, which lost 7 bases and 1 base, there was a span of 16 bases. Germline CDR1 reads LNHDA; CDR2 reads SQIVND (reference sequence). CDR3 coding DNA: TGTGCCAGTACTATGAGCCGGTCAGGGAACACTGAAGCTTTCTTT. Its protein product is CASTMSRSGNTEAFF.

The CDR3 region is CASSFRDLSSYNEQFF. DNA for the CDR3: TGTGCCAGCAGCTTCCGGGACTTAAGCTCCTACAATGAGCAGTTCTTC. The chain has TRBV11-2 and TRBJ2-1; TRBD2 might be the D (6 bases). Germline values: CDR1 SGHAT, CDR2 FQNNGV. Deletions cut 3 bases from V and 0 bases from J, with 12 bases between. The CDR3 is 16 amino acids. The entire variable domain, with the rest obtained from reference TRBV11-2 and TRBJ2-1, is as follows: EAGVAQSPRYKIIEKRQSVAFWCNPISGHATLYWYQQILGQGPKLLIQFQNNGVVDDSQLPKDRFSAERLKGVDSTLKIQPAKLEDSAVYLCASSFRDLSSYNEQFFGPGTRLTVL.

The V and J genes are TRBV7-2 and TRBJ2-1, with 10 positions matching TRBD2. Germline-derived CDR1 and CDR2 are SGHTA and FQGNSA. V dropped 3 bases and J dropped 8; count of bases not matched to a gene: 19. This CDR3 region has 19 residues. As DNA, the CDR3 is TGTGCCAGCAGCTTCCCGGGGGTAGCGGGGGGCGTCGAGTGGGATGAGCAGTTCTTC. Its translation: CASSFPGVAGGVEWDEQFF.

The rearrangement uses TRBV6-5 and TRBJ1-1; D call uncertain. The CDR3 loop spans 15 amino acids. The ends were cut back, 2 bases at V and 4 bases at J, with 14 bases in the middle. Germline V gene lookup returns CDR1 MNHEY and CDR2 SVGAGI. The CDR3 DNA follows: TGTGCCAGCAGTTACAATGTCAGGAGGAGCACTGAAGCTTTCTTT. Translation: CASSYNVRRSTEAFF.

J is TRBJ1-2 and V is TRBV9; D unresolved. Trimming removed 0 bases at V and 6 bases at J, with 15 bases between. CDR1 and CDR2 from the germline V gene are SGDLS and YYNGEE. The CDR3 is 15 residues long. The CDR3 reads CASSVAHTGKDGYTF. CDR3 in DNA: TGTGCCAGCAGCGTAGCTCATACGGGAAAGGATGGCTACACCTTC.

The chain couples TRBV5-1 to TRBJ2-5; D might be TRBD1 (6 bases). The CDR3 is 14 residues long. V dropped 2 bases and J dropped 11 bases, with 19 bases sitting between them. Per germline, CDR1 SGHRS and CDR2 YFSETQ. CDR3 residues: CASSFSQGINEQYF. Written as DNA, the CDR3 is TGCGCCAGCAGCTTCTCCCAGGGGATCAATGAGCAGTACTTC. The complete variable domain, with remaining parts taken from reference TRBV5-1 and TRBJ2-5, reads KAGVTQTPRYLIKTRGQQVTLSCSPISGHRSVSWYQQTPGQGLQFLFEYFSETQRNKGNFPGRFSGRQFSNSRSEMNVSTLELGDSALYLCASSFSQGINEQYFGPGTRLLVL.

V and J are TRBV28 and TRBJ1-2; no reliable D call. Trimming took 8 bases from V and 1 from J, leaving 14 bases between them. The CDR3 has 14 amino acids. Germline loops: CDR1 MDHEN, CDR2 SYDVKM. The DNA for the CDR3 is TGTGCCAGCGGATACCTGGGGAGTAACTATGGCTACACCTTC. Translated: CASGYLGSNYGYTF.

This clonotype was seen a handful of times. The chain carries TRBV6-1 and TRBJ2-3; 12 nucleotides line up with TRBD2. Looked up from germline, CDR1 is MNHNS and CDR2 is SASEGT. J was trimmed by 2 bases and V by 5 bases; bases with no gene match: 8. The CDR3 is 17 residues long. CDR3 sequence: CASSMTSGGALTDTQYF. Written as DNA, the CDR3 is TGTGCCAGCAGTATGACTAGCGGGGGAGCTCTCACAGATACGCAGTATTTT.

This clonotype was recorded many times. The chain has TRBV29-1 and TRBJ2-5; D gene uncertain. The V gene's germline CDR1 is SQVTM and CDR2 ANQGSEA. The V end lost 1 base, the J end lost 1 base, and 7 bases lay between the germline ends. This CDR3 is built from 13 residues. Here the CDR3 reads CSVEVSSQETQYF. The CDR3 DNA reads as TGCAGCGTTGAAGTCAGTAGCCAAGAGACCCAGTACTTC.

The chain couples TRBV7-9 to TRBJ2-3; D gene unclear. The length of the CDR3 is 12 residues. CDR1 is SEHNR, CDR2 FQNEAQ, per germline (reference sequence). The ends were cut back, 9 bases at V and 5 bases at J, with 12 bases in the middle. The CDR3: CASKIAGDTQYF. Written as DNA, the CDR3 is TGTGCCAGTAAGATAGCCGGAGATACGCAGTATTTT.

This clonotype was recorded at least ten times. The chain is built from TRBV7-9 and TRBJ2-1; D tentatively reads TRBD1 or TRBD2 (5 bases each). Germline V gene lookup returns CDR1 SEHNR and CDR2 FQNEAQ (reference sequence). The CDR3 has 19 amino acids. V lost 2 bases and J 4 bases, leaving 24 bases between the germline ends. CDR3 in amino acids: CASSLLSLSFRDQYNEQFF. The CDR3 DNA sequence: TGTGCCAGCAGCTTATTAAGTTTGTCCTTCCGGGACCAGTACAATGAGCAGTTCTTC.

This chain joins TRBV7-9 and TRBJ2-1, with 11 positions matching TRBD2. CDR3 length: 16 residues. Germline CDR1 is SEHNR and CDR2 is FQNEAQ (reference sequence). V trimming: 2 bases; J trimming: 8 bases; junction bases outside the gene matches: 8. The CDR3 here is CASSLRRLAGSDEQFF. The DNA for the CDR3 is TGTGCCAGCAGCTTAAGGCGACTAGCGGGGAGCGATGAGCAGTTCTTC. Full variable domain (remainder filled in from reference TRBV7-9 and TRBJ2-1): DTGVSQNPRHKITKRGQNVTFRCDPISEHNRLYWYRQTLGQGPEFLTYFQNEAQLEKSRLLSDRFSAERPKGSFSTLEIQRTEQGDSAMYLCASSLRRLAGSDEQFFGPGTRLTVL.

In this sample, this clonotype turned up a few times. The rearrangement uses TRBV12-3 or TRBV12-4 and TRBJ2-5; the D gene is possibly TRBD2 (6 bases). The CDR3 runs 15 residues. With 2 bases removed from V and 3 bases from J, the gap between germline ends came to 13 bases. The CDR3 protein is CASSLSGTAKETQYF. DNA of the CDR3: TGTGCCAGCAGTTTATCCGGGACTGCTAAAGAGACCCAGTACTTC.

This clonotype was observed a few times. The V gene is TRBV28, the J gene TRBJ1-2; a weak D match, TRBD1 (5 bases). This CDR3 contains 14 residues. The V end was cut by 3 bases, the J end by 5 bases, with 13 bases between. Germline V lookup: CDR1 MDHEN, CDR2 SYDVKM. The CDR3 sequence: CASSLSPWGYGYTF. CDR3 sequence (DNA): TGTGCCAGCAGTTTGTCGCCGTGGGGGTATGGCTACACCTTC.